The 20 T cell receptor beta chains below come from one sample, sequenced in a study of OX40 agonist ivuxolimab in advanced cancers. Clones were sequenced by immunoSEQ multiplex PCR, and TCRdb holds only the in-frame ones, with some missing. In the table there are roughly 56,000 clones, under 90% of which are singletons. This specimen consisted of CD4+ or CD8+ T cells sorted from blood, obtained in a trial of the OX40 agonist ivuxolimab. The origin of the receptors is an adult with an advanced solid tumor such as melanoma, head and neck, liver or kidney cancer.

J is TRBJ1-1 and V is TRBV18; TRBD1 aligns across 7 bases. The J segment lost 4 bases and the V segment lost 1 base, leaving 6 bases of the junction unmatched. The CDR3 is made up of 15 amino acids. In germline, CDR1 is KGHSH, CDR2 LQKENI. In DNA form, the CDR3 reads TGTGCCAGCTCACCACGGCAGGGGGAAGGCACTGAAGCTTTCTTT. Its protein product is CASSPRQGEGTEAFF.

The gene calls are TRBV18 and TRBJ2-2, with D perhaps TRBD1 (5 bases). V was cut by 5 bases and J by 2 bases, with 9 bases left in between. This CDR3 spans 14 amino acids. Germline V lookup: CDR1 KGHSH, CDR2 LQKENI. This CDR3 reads CASSSRGNTGELFF. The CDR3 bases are TGTGCCAGCTCATCTAGGGGTAACACCGGGGAGCTGTTTTTT.

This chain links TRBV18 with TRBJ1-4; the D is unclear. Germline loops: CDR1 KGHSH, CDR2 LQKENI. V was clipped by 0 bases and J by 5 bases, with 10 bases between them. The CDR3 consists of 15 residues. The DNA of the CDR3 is TGTGCCAGCTCACCACCGAACCGCCCGAATGAAAAACTGTTTTTT. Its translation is CASSPPNRPNEKLFF.

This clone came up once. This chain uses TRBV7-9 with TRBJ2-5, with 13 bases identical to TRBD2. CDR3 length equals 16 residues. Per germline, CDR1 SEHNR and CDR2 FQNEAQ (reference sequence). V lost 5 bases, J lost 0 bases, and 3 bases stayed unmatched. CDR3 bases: TGTGCCAGCAGCACGGGACTAGCGGGGTACCAAGAGACCCAGTACTTC. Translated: CASSTGLAGYQETQYF.

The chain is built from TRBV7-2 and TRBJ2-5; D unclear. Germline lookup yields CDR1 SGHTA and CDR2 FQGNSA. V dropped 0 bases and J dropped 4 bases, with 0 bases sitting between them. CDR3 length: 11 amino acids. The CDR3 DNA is TGTGCCAGCAGCTTAGCAGAGACCCAGTACTTC. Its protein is CASSLAETQYF.

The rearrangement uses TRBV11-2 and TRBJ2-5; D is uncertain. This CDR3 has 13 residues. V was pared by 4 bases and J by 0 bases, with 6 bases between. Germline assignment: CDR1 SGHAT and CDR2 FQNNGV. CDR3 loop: CASSSGHQETQYF. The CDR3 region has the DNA TGTGCCAGCAGCTCCGGCCACCAAGAGACCCAGTACTTC.

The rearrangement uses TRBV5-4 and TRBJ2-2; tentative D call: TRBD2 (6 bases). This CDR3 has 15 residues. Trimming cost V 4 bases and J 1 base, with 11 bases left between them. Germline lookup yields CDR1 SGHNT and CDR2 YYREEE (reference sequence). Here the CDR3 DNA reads TGTGCCAGCAGCCCGGACTATAGGAACACCGGGGAGCTGTTTTTT. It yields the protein CASSPDYRNTGELFF.

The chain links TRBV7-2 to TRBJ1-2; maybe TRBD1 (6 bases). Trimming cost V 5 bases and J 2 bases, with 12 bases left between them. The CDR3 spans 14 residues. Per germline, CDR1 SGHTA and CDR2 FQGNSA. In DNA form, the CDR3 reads TGTGCCAGCAGCATACGGGACAAAAACTATGGCTACACCTTC. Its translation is CASSIRDKNYGYTF.

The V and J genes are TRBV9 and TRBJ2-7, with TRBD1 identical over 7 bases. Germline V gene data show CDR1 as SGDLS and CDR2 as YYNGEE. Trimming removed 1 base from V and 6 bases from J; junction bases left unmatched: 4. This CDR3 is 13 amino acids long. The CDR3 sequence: CASSVHTGAEQYF. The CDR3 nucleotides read TGTGCCAGCAGCGTACACACAGGGGCCGAGCAGTACTTC.

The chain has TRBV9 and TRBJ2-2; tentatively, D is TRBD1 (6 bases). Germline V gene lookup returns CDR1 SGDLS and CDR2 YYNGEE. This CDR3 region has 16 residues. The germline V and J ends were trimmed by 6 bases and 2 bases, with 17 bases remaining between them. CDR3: CASNRGQGPNTGELFF. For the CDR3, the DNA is TGTGCCAGCAACCGCGGGCAGGGGCCAAACACCGGGGAGCTGTTTTTT. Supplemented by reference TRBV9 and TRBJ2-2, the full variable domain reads DSGVTQTPKHLITATGQRVTLRCSPRSGDLSVYWYQQSLDQGLQFLIQYYNGEERAKGNILERFSAQQFPDLHSELNLSSLELGDSALYFCASNRGQGPNTGELFFGEGSRLTVL.

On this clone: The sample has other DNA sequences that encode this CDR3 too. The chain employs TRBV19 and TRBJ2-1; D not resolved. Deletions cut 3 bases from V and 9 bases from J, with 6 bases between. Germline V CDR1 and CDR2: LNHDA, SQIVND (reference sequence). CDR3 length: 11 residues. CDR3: CASSISGEQFF. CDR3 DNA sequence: TGTGCCAGTAGTATCAGTGGTGAGCAGTTCTTC.

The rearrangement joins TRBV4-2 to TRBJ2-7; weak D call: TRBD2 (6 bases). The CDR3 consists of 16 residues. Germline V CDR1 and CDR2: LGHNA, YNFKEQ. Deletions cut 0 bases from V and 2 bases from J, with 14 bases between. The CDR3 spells CASSQDLASAAYEQYF. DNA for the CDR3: TGTGCCAGCAGCCAAGATTTGGCTAGCGCCGCCTACGAGCAGTACTTC.

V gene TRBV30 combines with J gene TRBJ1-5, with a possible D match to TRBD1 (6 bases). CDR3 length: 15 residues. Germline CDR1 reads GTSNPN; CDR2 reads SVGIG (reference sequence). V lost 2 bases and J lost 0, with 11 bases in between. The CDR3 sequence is CAWSSGQSSNQPQHF. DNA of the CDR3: TGTGCCTGGAGTTCAGGACAGTCTAGCAATCAGCCCCAGCATTTT. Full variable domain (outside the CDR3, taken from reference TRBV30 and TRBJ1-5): SQTIHQWPATLVQPVGSPLSLECTVEGTSNPNLYWYRQAAGRGLQLLFYSVGIGQISSEVPQNLSASRPQDRQFILSSKKLLLSDSGFYLCAWSSGQSSNQPQHFGDGTRLSIL.

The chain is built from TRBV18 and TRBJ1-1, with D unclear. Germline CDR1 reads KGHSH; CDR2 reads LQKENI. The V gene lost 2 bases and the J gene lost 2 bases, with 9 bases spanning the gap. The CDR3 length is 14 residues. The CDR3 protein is CASSPNKRNTEAFF. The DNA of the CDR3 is TGTGCCAGCTCACCAAACAAACGCAACACTGAAGCTTTCTTT.

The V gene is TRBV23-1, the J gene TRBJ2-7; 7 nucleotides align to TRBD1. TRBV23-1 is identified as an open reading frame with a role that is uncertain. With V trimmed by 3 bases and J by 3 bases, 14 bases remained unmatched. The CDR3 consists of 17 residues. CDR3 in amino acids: CASSHPQTGIEVYEQYF. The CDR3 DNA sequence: TGCGCCAGCAGTCACCCACAGACAGGGATCGAAGTCTACGAGCAGTACTTC.

CDR3 nucleotides: TGTGCCTGGAGTATCGGGGGTGGGACAGGGGGTCGGTTCTTC. The encoded protein is CAWSIGGGTGGRFF. The chain has TRBV30 and TRBJ2-1, with 11 bases fitting TRBD1. The CDR3 sequence is 14 residues long. With V trimmed by 2 bases and J by 15 bases, 12 bases remained unmatched. Germline CDR1 and CDR2: GTSNPN and SVGIG (reference sequence). The complete variable domain, with remaining parts taken from reference TRBV30 and TRBJ2-1, reads SQTIHQWPATLVQPVGSPLSLECTVEGTSNPNLYWYRQAAGRGLQLLFYSVGIGQISSEVPQNLSASRPQDRQFILSSKKLLLSDSGFYLCAWSIGGGTGGRFFGPGTRLTVL.

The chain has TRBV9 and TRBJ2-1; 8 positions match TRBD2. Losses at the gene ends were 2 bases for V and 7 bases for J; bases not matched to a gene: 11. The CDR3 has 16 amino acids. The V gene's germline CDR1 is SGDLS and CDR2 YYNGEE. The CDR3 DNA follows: TGTGCCAGCAGCGTCCGTATGGCGGGAGGAAAAAATGAGCAGTTCTTC. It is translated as CASSVRMAGGKNEQFF.

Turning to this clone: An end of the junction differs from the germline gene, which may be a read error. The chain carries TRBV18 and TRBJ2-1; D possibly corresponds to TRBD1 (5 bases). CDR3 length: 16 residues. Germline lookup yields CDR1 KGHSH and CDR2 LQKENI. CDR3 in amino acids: CASSPPQGNSYNEQFF. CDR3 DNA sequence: TGTGCCAGCTCCCCACCCCAGGGTAACTCCTACAATGAGCAGTTCTTC.

CDR3 DNA: TGTGCCAGCAGCCTCCGAGTCCGACTAGCGGGGTACAATGAGCAGTTCTTC. Translated: CASSLRVRLAGYNEQFF. The gene calls are TRBV7-2 and TRBJ2-1, with 11 nucleotides matching TRBD2. The length of the CDR3 is 17 residues. With V trimmed by 5 bases and J by 4 bases, 10 bases remained unmatched. Germline V lookup: CDR1 SGHTA, CDR2 FQGNSA.

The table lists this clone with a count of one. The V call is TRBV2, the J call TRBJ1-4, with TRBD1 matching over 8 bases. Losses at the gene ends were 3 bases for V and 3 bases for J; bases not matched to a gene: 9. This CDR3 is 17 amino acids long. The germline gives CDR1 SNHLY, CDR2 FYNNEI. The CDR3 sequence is CASSDATGVLANEKLFF. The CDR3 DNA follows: TGTGCCAGCAGTGACGCGACAGGGGTTTTGGCTAATGAAAAACTGTTTTTT.